This T cell receptor (beta chain) came from a study of shared clonotypes between healthy human individuals. At a deep level, the assay was run. Assay used: immunoSEQ multiplex PCR; TCRdb lists only in-frame clones, some missing. The top ten hold 0.13% to 0.15% of the sample, which has millions of clones, around nine tenths seen once. Concerning this clone itself: The junction differs from germline at one of its ends, possibly a read error.

Sequencing was done on a sample of naive CD4+ T cells sorted from blood. Subset defined: CD45RA+ positively selected. The clonotype comes from a man younger than 35 in good health.

CDR3 in amino acids: CASSPVRGSETQYF. In DNA, the CDR3 is TGTGCTAGCAGCCCGGTCCGGGGGTCAGAGACCCAGTACTTC. This rearrangement joins TRBV7-7 to TRBJ2-5, with TRBD2 as a possible D gene (6 bases). This CDR3 spans 14 amino acids. CDR1 SSHAT and CDR2 FNYEAQ come from the germline V gene (reference sequence).